Listed below are T cell receptor beta chains from one sample, sequenced in a study of T cell responses to AZD1222 COVID-19 vaccine. Profiling relied on immunoSEQ multiplex PCR, and the TCRdb table lists in-frame clones only, not all of them. In the table there are 100,000 to 140,000 clones, 80% to 95% of which are singletons. Material: peripheral blood, obtained 28 days after the second AZD1222 dose. The receptors here all came from an adult who received the AZD1222 COVID-19 vaccine. The CDR3 runs from the conserved cysteine through the conserved F or W. The D gene is left open where the match is weak. Only part of the rows carry a size: once, few, many, or a class if the clone is expanded.

abundance	j_gene	d_gene	v_gene	CDR3nt	CDR3aa
NA	TRBJ2-7	TRBD2	TRBV9	TGTGCCAGCAGCGTAGATCTAGCGGGGGGCTACGAGCAGTACTTC	CASSVDLAGGYEQYF
NA	TRBJ1-2	TRBD1	TRBV19	TGTGCCAGTAGTAAGGGACAGGGGCGTGACTATGGCTACACCTTC	CASSKGQGRDYGYTF
NA	TRBJ1-6	NA	TRBV10-3	TGTGCCATCAGTGAAGGACGCGGAGATCTAAATTCACCCCTCCACTTT	CAISEGRGDLNSPLHF
NA	TRBJ1-5	TRBD1	TRBV19	TGTGCCAGCGCCCGGGACAGTGAGCGTCAGCCCCAGCATTTT	CASARDSERQPQHF
NA	TRBJ2-3	NA	TRBV5-1	TGCGCCAGCACCTTAGGGGCTAGCGCCAACACAGATACGCAGTATTTT	CASTLGASANTDTQYF
NA	TRBJ1-6	TRBD1	TRBV3-1/TRBV3-2	TGTGCCAGCAGCGCTCCCGTAACAGGGGAAGGAACACCCCTCCACTTT	CASSAPVTGEGTPLHF
NA	TRBJ1-6	TRBD1	TRBV28	TGTGCCAGCAGTCGGATACAGGGGGTTAATTCACCCCTCCACTTT	CASSRIQGVNSPLHF
NA	TRBJ1-2	NA	TRBV7-9	TGTGCCAGCAGCTTAGCAGGGGCGGATCCTAACTATGGCTACACCTTC	CASSLAGADPNYGYTF
NA	TRBJ1-4	TRBD1	TRBV6-5	TGTGCCAGCAGTTACGACAGGGCGGGTGAAAAACTGTTTTTT	CASSYDRAGEKLFF
NA	TRBJ2-1	TRBD2	TRBV9	TGTGCCAGCAGCGTAAGGGAAGTAACGACGGGACTAGCGGGAAGTGAGCAGTTCTTC	CASSVREVTTGLAGSEQFF
NA	TRBJ2-2	TRBD2	TRBV9	TGTGCCAGCAGCGCTAGCGGGTTCGCCGGGGAGCTGTTTTTT	CASSASGFAGELFF
NA	TRBJ2-4	NA	TRBV7-8	TGTGCCAGCAGCTTAGACGGAGCGAAAAACATTCAGTACTTC	CASSLDGAKNIQYF
once	TRBJ2-1	NA	TRBV7-9	TGTGCCAGCAGTCCTACCGGACTCTACAATGAGCAGTTCTTC	CASSPTGLYNEQFF
once	TRBJ2-7	TRBD1	TRBV19	TGTGCCAGTAGTATGTCGGGACAGGGGCCCGAGCAGTACTTC	CASSMSGQGPEQYF
once	TRBJ2-4	NA	TRBV16	TGTGCCAGCAGCCACTCCCTGAGACACGAACGAGGGGCCAAAAACATTCAGTACTTC	CASSHSLRHERGAKNIQYF
NA	TRBJ2-1	NA	TRBV29-1	TGCAGCGTTGATGGGGGTCCGAGCTCCTACAATGAGCAGTTCTTC	CSVDGGPSSYNEQFF
NA	TRBJ2-1	TRBD2	TRBV4-3	TGCGCCAGCAGCGAGACTAGCGGGAACTACAATGAGCAGTTCTTC	CASSETSGNYNEQFF
NA	TRBJ1-4	NA	TRBV4-2	TGTGCCAGCAGCCAAAATTCTAGGGGCAATGAAAAACTGTTTTTT	CASSQNSRGNEKLFF
once	TRBJ1-1	NA	TRBV5-1	TGCGCCAGCAGCCAAATGAACACTGAAGCTTTCTTT	CASSQMNTEAFF
NA	TRBJ1-2	TRBD1	TRBV19	TGTGCCAGTAACCAGGGACAGGGAGCGAGCGGCTACACCTTC	CASNQGQGASGYTF
NA	TRBJ2-2	NA	TRBV7-9	TGTGCCAGCAAGTTTACGAGCACCGGGGAGCTGTTTTTT	CASKFTSTGELFF
NA	TRBJ1-5	NA	TRBV5-5	TGTGCCAGCAGCTTAGGACAACCTAATCAGCCCCAGCATTTT	CASSLGQPNQPQHF
NA	TRBJ1-1	NA	TRBV27	TGTGCCAGCAGATCGACAGTTGGGAACACTGAAGCTTTCTTT	CASRSTVGNTEAFF
NA	TRBJ2-7	NA	TRBV7-3	TGTGCCAGCAGCCCCGGGCCGGGAAACTACGAGCAGTACTTC	CASSPGPGNYEQYF
NA	TRBJ2-7	TRBD1	TRBV3-1/TRBV3-2	TGTGCCAGCAGCCAGGACAGGGGGAGAAACGAGCAGTACTTC	CASSQDRGRNEQYF
NA	TRBJ1-1	NA	TRBV6-5	TGTGCCAGCAGTTATGGGAACATCCTCGGGTCTGAAGCTTTCTTT	CASSYGNILGSEAFF
NA	TRBJ2-5	NA	TRBV10-3	TGTGCCATCAGTGGCGTGTCGAGGGAGACCCAGTACTTC	CAISGVSRETQYF
NA	TRBJ1-6	TRBD1	TRBV5-4	TGTGCCAGCAGCTCCTCACAGGGGATTAATTCACCCCTCCACTTT	CASSSSQGINSPLHF
NA	TRBJ1-5	TRBD1	TRBV2	TGTGCCAGCATCGCCACTCCAGGACAGGACAATCAGCCCCAGCATTTT	CASIATPGQDNQPQHF
NA	TRBJ2-2	NA	TRBV25-1	TGTGCCAGCAGTATAGGGAGGTCAAACACCGGGGAGCTGTTTTTT	CASSIGRSNTGELFF
NA	TRBJ1-5	TRBD1	TRBV19	TGTGCCAGTAGTATGGGACAGGGGCGGAATCAGCCCCAGCATTTT	CASSMGQGRNQPQHF
many	TRBJ2-7	TRBD2	TRBV6-6	TGTGCCAGCAGTCCCAACCTTATCCTAGCGGGAGAATCCTACGAGCAGTACTTC	CASSPNLILAGESYEQYF
many	TRBJ2-7	TRBD2	TRBV4-1	TGCGCCAGCAGCCAAGAATGGACTAGCGGGGGGGCCTCAGCGTACGAGCAGTACTTC	CASSQEWTSGGASAYEQYF
NA	TRBJ1-1	NA	TRBV19	TGTGCCAGTAGTATAGCTTTCAGACTGCCAATTGGGGGGAACACTGAAGCTTTCTTT	CASSIAFRLPIGGNTEAFF
once	TRBJ2-1	TRBD2	TRBV9	TGTGCCAGCAGCGAAGGGACGGGGGGCAATGAGCAGTTCTTC	CASSEGTGGNEQFF
NA	TRBJ1-2	NA	TRBV10-3	TGTGCCATCAATGGCGAAGGGATCAACTATGGCTACACCTTC	CAINGEGINYGYTF
few	TRBJ1-1	NA	TRBV18	TGTGCCAGCTCACCAAAAAACACTGAAGCTTTCTTT	CASSPKNTEAFF
NA	TRBJ1-2	NA	TRBV5-5	TGTGCCAGCAGCCCCGGACGGCTCTATGGCTACACCTTC	CASSPGRLYGYTF
NA	TRBJ2-1	NA	TRBV4-3	TGCGCCAGCAGCCAACTCCTCCAGGGGAGCTTCTACAATGAGCAGTTCTTC	CASSQLLQGSFYNEQFF
NA	TRBJ2-5	TRBD1	TRBV19	TGTGCCAGTACCTTGACAGGGCAAGAGACCCAGTACTTC	CASTLTGQETQYF
NA	TRBJ1-2	TRBD1	TRBV6-1	TGTGCCAGCAGTGAAGCGTGGGACAGGGCTGGCTACACCTTC	CASSEAWDRAGYTF
NA	TRBJ2-1	NA	TRBV2	TGTGCCAGCAGTGAAGGGGAAAGCTCCTACAATGAGCAGTTCTTC	CASSEGESSYNEQFF
NA	TRBJ1-1	TRBD1	TRBV5-1	TGCGCCAGCAGCCCAATCTCCCCCGACAGGGACGAAGCTTTCTTT	CASSPISPDRDEAFF
NA	TRBJ1-5	NA	TRBV6-5	TGTGCCACCACGGAGACTCAGCCCCAGCATTTT	CATTETQPQHF
NA	TRBJ1-1	NA	TRBV5-4	TGTGCCAGCAGCTTTCCGGGGACTGAAGCTTTCTTT	CASSFPGTEAFF
NA	TRBJ2-1	TRBD2	TRBV4-2	TGTGCCAGCAGCCAAGCCGGACTAGCGGGGGGGCCCCAAGGGGAGCAGTTCTTC	CASSQAGLAGGPQGEQFF
NA	TRBJ1-4	TRBD1	TRBV5-4	TGTGCCAGCAGCTTGAACGGACAGGGGGGTGAAAAACTGTTTTTT	CASSLNGQGGEKLFF
NA	TRBJ2-2	NA	TRBV3-1/TRBV3-2	TGTGCCAGCAGCCAAGTACTAGCCGCCGGGGAGCTGTTTTTT	CASSQVLAAGELFF
NA	TRBJ1-3	NA	TRBV18	TGTGCCAGCTCACCTCGCGGGGAAGTCTCTGGAAACACCATATATTTT	CASSPRGEVSGNTIYF